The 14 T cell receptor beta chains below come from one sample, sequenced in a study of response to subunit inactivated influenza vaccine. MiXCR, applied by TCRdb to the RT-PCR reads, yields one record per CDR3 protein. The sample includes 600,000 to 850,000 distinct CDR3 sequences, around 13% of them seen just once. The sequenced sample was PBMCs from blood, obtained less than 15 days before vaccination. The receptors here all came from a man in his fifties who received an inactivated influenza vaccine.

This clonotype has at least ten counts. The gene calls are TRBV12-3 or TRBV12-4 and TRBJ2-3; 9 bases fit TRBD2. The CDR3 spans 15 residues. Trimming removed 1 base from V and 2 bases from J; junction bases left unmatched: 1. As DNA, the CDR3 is TGTGCCAGCAGTTTAGGCGGGAGGGCCACAGATACGCAGTATTTT. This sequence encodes CASSLGGRATDTQYF.

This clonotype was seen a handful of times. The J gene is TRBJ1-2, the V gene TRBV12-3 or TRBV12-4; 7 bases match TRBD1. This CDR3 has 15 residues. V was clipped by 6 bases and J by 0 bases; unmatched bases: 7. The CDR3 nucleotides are TGTGCCAGCAGACGAACCGGGACAGCTAACTATGGCTACACCTTC. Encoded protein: CASRRTGTANYGYTF.

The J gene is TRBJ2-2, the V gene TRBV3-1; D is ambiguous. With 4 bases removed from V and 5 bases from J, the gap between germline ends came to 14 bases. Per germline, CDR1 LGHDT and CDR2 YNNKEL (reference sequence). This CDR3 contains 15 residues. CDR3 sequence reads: CASSLGRTRTGELFF. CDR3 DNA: TGTGCCAGCAGCCTCGGACGAACGAGGACCGGGGAGCTGTTTTTT.

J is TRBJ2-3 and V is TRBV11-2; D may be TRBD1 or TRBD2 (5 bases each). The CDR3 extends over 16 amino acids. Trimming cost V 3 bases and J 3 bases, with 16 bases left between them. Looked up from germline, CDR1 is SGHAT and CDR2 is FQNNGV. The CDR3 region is CASSFAGGRGTDTQYF. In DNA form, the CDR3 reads TGTGCCAGCAGCTTTGCTGGGGGAAGGGGAACAGATACGCAGTATTTT.

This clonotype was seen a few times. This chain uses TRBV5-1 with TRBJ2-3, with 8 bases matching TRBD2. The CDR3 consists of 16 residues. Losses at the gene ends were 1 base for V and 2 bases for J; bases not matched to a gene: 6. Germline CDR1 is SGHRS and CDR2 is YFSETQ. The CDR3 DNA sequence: TGCGCCAGCAGCTTGTCGGGAGGGAGTTACACAGATACGCAGTATTTT. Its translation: CASSLSGGSYTDTQYF.

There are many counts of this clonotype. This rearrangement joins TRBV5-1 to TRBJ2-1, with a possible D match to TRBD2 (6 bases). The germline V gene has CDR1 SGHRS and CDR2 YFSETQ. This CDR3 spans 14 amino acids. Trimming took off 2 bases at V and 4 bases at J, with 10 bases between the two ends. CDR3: CASSFSGDYNEQFF. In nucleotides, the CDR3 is TGCGCCAGCAGCTTTAGCGGAGATTACAATGAGCAGTTCTTC.

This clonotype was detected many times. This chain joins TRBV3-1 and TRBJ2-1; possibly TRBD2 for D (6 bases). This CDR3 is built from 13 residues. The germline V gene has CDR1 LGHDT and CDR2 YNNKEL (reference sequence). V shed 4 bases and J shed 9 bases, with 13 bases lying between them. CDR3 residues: CASSPGVAVEQFF. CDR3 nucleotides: TGTGCCAGCAGCCCGGGGGTAGCGGTTGAGCAGTTCTTC.

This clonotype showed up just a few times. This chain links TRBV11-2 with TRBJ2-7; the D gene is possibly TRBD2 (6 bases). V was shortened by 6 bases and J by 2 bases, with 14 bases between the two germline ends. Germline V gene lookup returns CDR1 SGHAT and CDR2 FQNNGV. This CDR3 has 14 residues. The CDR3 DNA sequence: TGTGCCAGCAGGCCGGGACTGGAAACCTACGAGCAGTACTTC. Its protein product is CASRPGLETYEQYF.

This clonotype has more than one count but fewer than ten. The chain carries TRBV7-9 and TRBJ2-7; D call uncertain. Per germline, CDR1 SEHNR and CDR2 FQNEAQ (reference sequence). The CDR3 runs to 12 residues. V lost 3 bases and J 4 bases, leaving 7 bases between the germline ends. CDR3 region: CASSFHLYEQYF. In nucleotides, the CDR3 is TGTGCCAGCAGCTTCCACCTTTACGAGCAGTACTTC.

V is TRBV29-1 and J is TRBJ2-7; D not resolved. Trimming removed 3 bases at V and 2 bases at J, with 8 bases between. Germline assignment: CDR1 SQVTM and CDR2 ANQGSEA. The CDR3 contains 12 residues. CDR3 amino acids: CSVEVNTYEQYF. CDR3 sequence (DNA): TGCAGCGTTGAGGTAAACACCTACGAGCAGTACTTC.

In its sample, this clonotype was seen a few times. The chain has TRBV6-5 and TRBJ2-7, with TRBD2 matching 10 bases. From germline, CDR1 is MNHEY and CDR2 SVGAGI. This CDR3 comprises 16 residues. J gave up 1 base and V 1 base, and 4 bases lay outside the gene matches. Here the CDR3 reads CASSYWVSGGSYEQYF. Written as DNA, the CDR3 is TGTGCCAGCAGTTACTGGGTTAGCGGGGGGTCCTACGAGCAGTACTTC.

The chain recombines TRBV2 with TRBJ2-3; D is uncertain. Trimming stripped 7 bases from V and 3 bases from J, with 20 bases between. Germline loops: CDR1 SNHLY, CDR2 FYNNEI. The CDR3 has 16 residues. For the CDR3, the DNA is TGTGCCAGCAAGAGTAGTCGGTCCCACACGACAGATACGCAGTATTTT. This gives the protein CASKSSRSHTTDTQYF.

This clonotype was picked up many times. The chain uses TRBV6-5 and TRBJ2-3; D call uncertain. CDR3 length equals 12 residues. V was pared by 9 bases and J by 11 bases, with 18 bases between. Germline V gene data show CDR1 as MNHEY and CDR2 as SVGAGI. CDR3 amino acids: CASSDGGSKQYF. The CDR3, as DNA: TGTGCCAGTTCCGATGGTGGATCTAAGCAGTATTTT.

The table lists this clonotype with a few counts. Written as DNA, the CDR3 is TGTGCCAGCAGCTCGGGACTTTCTTACTACAATGAGCAGTTCTTC. Amino acids: CASSSGLSYYNEQFF. The rearrangement uses TRBV7-2 and TRBJ2-1; D might be TRBD2 (6 bases). Trimming cost V 4 bases and J 3 bases, with 13 bases left between them. CDR3 length: 15 residues. Per germline, CDR1 SGHTA and CDR2 FQGNSA.